The 15 T cell receptor beta chains presented below share a single source sample, sequenced in a study of blood T cell repertoires in COVID-19. Profiled with immunoSEQ multiplex PCR; TCRdb holds only in-frame clones, not every one. Found here are fewer than 350,000 clones, approximately 88% of them singletons; the top ten hold approximately 1.6%. Input material: peripheral blood. Receptors were obtained from a woman aged 25 to 39 with COVID-19, enrolled during active disease.

The V call is TRBV30, the J call TRBJ2-7, with 10 bases lining up with TRBD2. With V trimmed by 4 bases and J by 5 bases, 8 bases remained unmatched. The germline V gene encodes CDR1 GTSNPN and CDR2 SVGIG (reference sequence). The length of the CDR3 is 14 residues. CDR3 protein: CAWTGAGGPHEQYF. The CDR3 nucleotides are TGTGCCTGGACAGGAGCGGGGGGGCCCCACGAGCAGTACTTC.

V is TRBV24-1 and J is TRBJ2-2, with a tentative D call TRBD2 (5 bases). The length of the CDR3 is 14 residues. CDR1 and CDR2 (germline): KGHDR, SFDVKD. V lost 5 bases to trimming and J lost 1 base, with 7 bases between them. The CDR3: CATSAGKNTGELFF. The CDR3 DNA is TGTGCCACCAGTGCGGGGAAGAACACCGGGGAGCTGTTTTTT.

V gene TRBV7-2 combines with J gene TRBJ1-5; tentative D call: TRBD1 (6 bases). The CDR3 contains 14 residues. Trimming stripped 5 bases from V and 7 bases from J, with 15 bases between. Germline V gives CDR1 SGHTA, CDR2 FQGNSA. In nucleotides, the CDR3 is TGTGCCAGCAGCGGTAGGGGGGGCGCGCAGCCCCAGCATTTT. Residues: CASSGRGGAQPQHF.

V is TRBV24-1 and J is TRBJ2-3; TRBD1 aligns across 7 bases. The V and J ends lost 4 bases and 1 base, in that order; junction bases with no gene match: 13. From germline, CDR1 is KGHDR and CDR2 SFDVKD. The CDR3 consists of 18 residues. CDR3 sequence reads: CATSDPLDRVGGTDTQYF. Written as DNA, the CDR3 is TGTGCCACCAGTGACCCCTTAGACAGGGTGGGTGGCACAGATACGCAGTATTTT.

This chain links TRBV3-1 (or the pseudogene TRBV3-2) with TRBJ2-7; no definite D call. The CDR3 is 12 amino acids. V lost 1 base to trimming and J lost 3 bases, with 4 bases between them. Germline V gives CDR1 LGHDT, CDR2 YNNKEL (reference sequence). The CDR3 bases are TGTGCCAGCAGCCAAGTGAGCTACGAGCAGTACTTC. It yields the protein CASSQVSYEQYF.

This clone appeared a few times. The chain joins TRBV6-5 to TRBJ1-4; no reliable D call. The germline CDR1 and CDR2 sequences are MNHEY and SVGAGI. CDR3 length equals 13 residues. Trimming took 2 bases from V and 7 from J, leaving 8 bases between them. CDR3 loop: CASSYRTGEKLFF. CDR3 bases: TGTGCCAGCAGTTACCGTACCGGTGAAAAACTGTTTTTT.

The chain is built from TRBV2 and TRBJ2-5, with TRBD1 as a possible D gene (6 bases). The germline CDR1 and CDR2 sequences are SNHLY and FYNNEI. Trimming pared 0 bases from V and 2 bases from J, leaving 7 bases between. The CDR3 has 14 residues. The CDR3 sequence is CASSEAGQQETQYF. The DNA for the CDR3 is TGTGCCAGCAGTGAAGCTGGACAGCAAGAGACCCAGTACTTC.

This chain uses TRBV14 with TRBJ2-3; 11 bases are a match to TRBD1. In germline, CDR1 is SGHDN, CDR2 FVKESK. The ends lost 4 bases at V and 9 bases at J; junction bases unmatched: 3. CDR3 length: 13 residues. Written as DNA, the CDR3 is TGTGCCAGCAGCCGCGGACAGGGGGCGACGCAGTATTTT. Translating gives CASSRGQGATQYF.

V usage is TRBV2 and J usage is TRBJ2-3; 13 bases line up with TRBD2. Trimming at V came to 6 bases and at J to 3 bases, leaving 3 bases not matched to a gene. There are 15 residues in the CDR3. Looked up from germline, CDR1 is SNHLY and CDR2 is FYNNEI. CDR3 nucleotide sequence: TGTGCCAGCAGAGCGACTAGCGGGGGGACAGATACGCAGTATTTT. This translates into CASRATSGGTDTQYF.

This clone was recorded only once. The gene calls are TRBV19 and TRBJ2-1; 11 bases map to TRBD1. The CDR3 is made up of 15 amino acids. The V gene end was trimmed by 6 bases and the J gene end by 8 bases; junction bases not matched to a gene: 9. Germline V CDR1 and CDR2: LNHDA, SQIVND (reference sequence). CDR3 bases: TGTGCCAGTAGGGACCTCGGGACAGGGGGACATGAGCAGTTCTTC. Translating it yields CASRDLGTGGHEQFF.

This clone was detected once. This chain uses TRBV12-1 with TRBJ1-5. TRBV12-1 is a pseudogene segment. The CDR3 loop spans 15 amino acids. The CDR3 DNA is TGTGCCAGCAGCTACCACACTAACGGCAATCAGCCCCAGCATTTT. This codes for CASSYHTNGNQPQHF.

This clone was detected a few times. The chain recombines TRBV29-1 with TRBJ1-2; 8 bases align to TRBD1. V lost 4 bases to trimming and J lost 4 bases; unmatched junction nucleotides: 5. The CDR3 is 13 residues long. The germline V gene has CDR1 SQVTM and CDR2 ANQGSEA. CDR3: CSVAGGAGYGYTF. In DNA, the CDR3 is TGCAGCGTTGCAGGGGGCGCGGGCTATGGCTACACCTTC. The full variable domain, with the rest looked up from reference TRBV29-1 and TRBJ1-2, is SAVISQKPSRDICQRGTSLTIQCQVDSQVTMMFWYRQQPGQSLTLIATANQGSEATYESGFVIDKFPISRPNLTFSTLTVSNMSPEDSSIYLCSVAGGAGYGYTFGSGTRLTVV.

Written as DNA, the CDR3 is TGTGCCAGCAGCCGAGGACTAGCGGGGGGGCCAGAAGAGACCCAGTACTTC. This codes for CASSRGLAGGPEETQYF. This chain uses TRBV11-3 with TRBJ2-5; 15 nucleotides match TRBD2. This CDR3 region has 17 residues. Germline V gives CDR1 SGHNT, CDR2 YENEEA. V shed 5 bases, J shed 3 bases, and the junction held 7 bases outside the gene matches. The whole variable domain, remainder taken from reference TRBV11-3 and TRBJ2-5, is EAGVVQSPRYKIIEKKQPVAFWCNPISGHNTLYWYLQNLGQGPELLIRYENEEAVDDSQLPKDRFSAERLKGVDSTLKIQPAELGDSAVYLCASSRGLAGGPEETQYFGPGTRLLVL.

The chain carries TRBV12-3 or TRBV12-4 and TRBJ1-2; perhaps TRBD1 as D (6 bases). The CDR3 consists of 13 residues. Trimming took off 5 bases at V and 11 bases at J, with 18 bases between the two ends. CDR3: CASSARGRGGYTF. In nucleotides, the CDR3 is TGTGCCAGCAGTGCCAGGGGTCGGGGTGGGTACACCTTC.

The rearrangement joins TRBV4-1 to TRBJ1-6; D remains unclear. From germline, CDR1 is MGHRA and CDR2 YSYEKL. The V gene lost 4 bases and the J gene lost 6 bases, with 13 bases spanning the gap. CDR3 length: 15 amino acids. The CDR3 here is CASSPRLTGNSPLHF. The CDR3 DNA is TGCGCCAGCAGCCCGCGGTTGACGGGTAATTCACCCCTCCACTTT.